This T cell receptor (beta chain) is from a study of technical replicates of blood from a handful of donors. The germline V gene encodes CDR1 SGDLS and CDR2 YYNGEE. J lost 5 bases, V lost 0 bases, and 7 bases had no gene match. The CDR3 sequence is 15 residues long. TCRdb's table, derived via immunoSEQ multiplex PCR, lists solely in-frame clones and lacks some. The repertoire has 65,000 to 90,000 clones, 94% of them found once; the top ten carry under 0.5%. This chain connects TRBV9 to TRBJ2-7; 8 bases are a match to TRBD2. This sequence was found in a human donor in good health. The sample consisted of T cells isolated from PBMCs. The CDR3 nucleotides are TGTGCCAGCAGCGTAGCTGGAGCGGGAGTCGACGAGCAGTACTTC. Protein: CASSVAGAGVDEQYF.